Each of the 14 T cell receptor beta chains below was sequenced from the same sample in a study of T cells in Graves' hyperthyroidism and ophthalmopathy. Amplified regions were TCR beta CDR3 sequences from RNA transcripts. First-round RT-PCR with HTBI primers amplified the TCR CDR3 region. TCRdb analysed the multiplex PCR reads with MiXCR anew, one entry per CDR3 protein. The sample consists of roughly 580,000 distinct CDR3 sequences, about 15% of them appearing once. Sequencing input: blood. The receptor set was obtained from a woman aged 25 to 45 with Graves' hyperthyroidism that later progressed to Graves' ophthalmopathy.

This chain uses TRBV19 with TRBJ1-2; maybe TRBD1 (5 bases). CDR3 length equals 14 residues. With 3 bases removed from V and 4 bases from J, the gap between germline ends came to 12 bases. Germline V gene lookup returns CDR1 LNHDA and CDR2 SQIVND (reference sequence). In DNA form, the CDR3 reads TGTGCCAGTAGTATTCGGGGCGAGAGCTATGGCTACACCTTC. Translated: CASSIRGESYGYTF.

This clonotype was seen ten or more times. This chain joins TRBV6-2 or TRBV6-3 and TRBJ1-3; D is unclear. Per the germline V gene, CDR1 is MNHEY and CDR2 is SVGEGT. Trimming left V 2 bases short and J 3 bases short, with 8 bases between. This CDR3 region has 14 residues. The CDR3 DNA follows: TGTGCCAGCAGTTACGATCCGAGTGGAAACACCATATATTTT. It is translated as CASSYDPSGNTIYF.

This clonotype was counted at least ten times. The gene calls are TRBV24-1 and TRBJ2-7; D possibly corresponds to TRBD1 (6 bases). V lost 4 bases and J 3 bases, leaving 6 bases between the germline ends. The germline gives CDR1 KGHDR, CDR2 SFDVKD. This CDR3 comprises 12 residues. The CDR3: CATSEQGYEQYF. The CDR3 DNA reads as TGTGCCACCAGTGAACAGGGCTACGAGCAGTACTTC.

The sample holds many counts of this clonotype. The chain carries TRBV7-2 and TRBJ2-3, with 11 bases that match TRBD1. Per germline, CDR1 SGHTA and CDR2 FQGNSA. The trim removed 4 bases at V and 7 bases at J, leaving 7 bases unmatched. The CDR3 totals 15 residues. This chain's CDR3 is CASSYRDRGDYTQYF. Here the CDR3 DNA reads TGTGCCAGCAGCTACCGGGACAGGGGGGATTATACGCAGTATTTT.

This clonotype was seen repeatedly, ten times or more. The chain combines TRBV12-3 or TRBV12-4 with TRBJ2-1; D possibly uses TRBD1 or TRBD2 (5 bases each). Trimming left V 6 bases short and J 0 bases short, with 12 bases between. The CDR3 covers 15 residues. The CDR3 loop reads CASSRDGFSYNEQFF. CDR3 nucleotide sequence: TGTGCCAGCAGCCGGGACGGTTTCTCCTACAATGAGCAGTTCTTC.

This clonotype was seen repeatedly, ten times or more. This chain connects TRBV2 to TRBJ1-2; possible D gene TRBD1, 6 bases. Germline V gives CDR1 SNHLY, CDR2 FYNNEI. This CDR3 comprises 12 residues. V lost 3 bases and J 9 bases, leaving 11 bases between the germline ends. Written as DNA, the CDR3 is TGTGCCAGCAGTGACGGGACAACCAGCTACACCTTC. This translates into CASSDGTTSYTF.

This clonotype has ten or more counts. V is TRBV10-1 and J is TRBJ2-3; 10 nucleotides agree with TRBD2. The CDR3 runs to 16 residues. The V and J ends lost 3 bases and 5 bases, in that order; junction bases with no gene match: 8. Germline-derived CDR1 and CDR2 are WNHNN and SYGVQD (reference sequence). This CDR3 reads CASSDSLLAGKDTQYF. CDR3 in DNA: TGCGCCAGCAGTGATTCTCTACTAGCGGGAAAAGATACGCAGTATTTT.

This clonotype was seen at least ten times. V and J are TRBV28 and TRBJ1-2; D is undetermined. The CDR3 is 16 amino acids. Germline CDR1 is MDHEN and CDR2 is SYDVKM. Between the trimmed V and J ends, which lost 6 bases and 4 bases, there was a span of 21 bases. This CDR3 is CASRLTQHGISYGYTF. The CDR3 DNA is TGTGCCAGCAGGCTAACCCAACACGGCATATCCTATGGCTACACCTTC.

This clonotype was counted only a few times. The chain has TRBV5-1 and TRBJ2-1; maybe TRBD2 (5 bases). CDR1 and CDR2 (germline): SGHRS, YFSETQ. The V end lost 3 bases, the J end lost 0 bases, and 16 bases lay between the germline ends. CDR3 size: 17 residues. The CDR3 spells CASSWNGLLSSYNEQFF. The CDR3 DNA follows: TGCGCCAGCAGCTGGAACGGACTCCTTTCCTCCTACAATGAGCAGTTCTTC.

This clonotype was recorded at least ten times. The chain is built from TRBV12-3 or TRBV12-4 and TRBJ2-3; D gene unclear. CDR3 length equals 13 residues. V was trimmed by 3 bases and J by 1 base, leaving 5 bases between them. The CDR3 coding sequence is TGTGCCAGCAGTTTTCGCGGCACAGATACGCAGTATTTT. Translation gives CASSFRGTDTQYF.

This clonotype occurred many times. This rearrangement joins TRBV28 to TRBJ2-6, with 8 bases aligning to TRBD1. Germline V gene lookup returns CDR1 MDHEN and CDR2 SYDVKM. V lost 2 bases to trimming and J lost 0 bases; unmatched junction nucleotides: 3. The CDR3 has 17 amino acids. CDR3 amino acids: CASSLGTGFSGANVLTF. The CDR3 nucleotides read TGTGCCAGCAGTTTAGGGACAGGTTTCTCTGGGGCCAACGTCCTGACTTTC. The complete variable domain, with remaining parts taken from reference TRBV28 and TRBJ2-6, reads DVKVTQSSRYLVKRTGEKVFLECVQDMDHENMFWYRQDPGLGLRLIYFSYDVKMKEKGDIPEGYSVSREKKERFSLILESASTNQTSMYLCASSLGTGFSGANVLTFGAGSRLTVL.

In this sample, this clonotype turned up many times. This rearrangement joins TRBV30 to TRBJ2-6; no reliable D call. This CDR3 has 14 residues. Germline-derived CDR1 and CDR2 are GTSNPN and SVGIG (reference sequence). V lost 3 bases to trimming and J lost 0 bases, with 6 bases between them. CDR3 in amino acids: CAWREYSGANVLTF. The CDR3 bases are TGTGCCTGGAGAGAATACTCTGGGGCCAACGTCCTGACTTTC. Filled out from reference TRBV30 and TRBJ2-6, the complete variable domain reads SQTIHQWPATLVQPVGSPLSLECTVEGTSNPNLYWYRQAAGRGLQLLFYSVGIGQISSEVPQNLSASRPQDRQFILSSKKLLLSDSGFYLCAWREYSGANVLTFGAGSRLTVL.

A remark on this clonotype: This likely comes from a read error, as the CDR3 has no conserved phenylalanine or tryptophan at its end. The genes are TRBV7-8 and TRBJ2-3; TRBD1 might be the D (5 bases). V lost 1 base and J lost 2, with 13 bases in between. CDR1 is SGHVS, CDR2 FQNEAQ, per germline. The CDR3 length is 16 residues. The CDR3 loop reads CASSLGGQGYTDTQYL. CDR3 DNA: TGTGCCAGCAGCTTAGGGGGCCAGGGATACACAGATACGCAGTATCTT.

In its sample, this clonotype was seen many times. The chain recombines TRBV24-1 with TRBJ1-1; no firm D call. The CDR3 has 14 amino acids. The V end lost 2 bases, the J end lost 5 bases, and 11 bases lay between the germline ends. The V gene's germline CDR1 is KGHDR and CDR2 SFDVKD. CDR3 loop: CATSDSVETTEAFF. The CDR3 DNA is TGTGCCACCAGTGATTCGGTCGAAACGACTGAAGCTTTCTTT.